This T cell receptor (beta chain) was recovered during a study of T cells in Graves' hyperthyroidism and ophthalmopathy. Overall study findings and caveats: Ophthalmopathy, which appeared later, was predicted by the model a median around 6 months before onset.

Concerning this clonotype: The antigen remains undetermined.

V lost 4 bases and J lost 1, with 8 bases in between. Germline V gene sequence: CDR1 SQVTM, CDR2 ANQGSEA. The CDR3 is 13 residues long. Amplification yielded TCR beta CDR3 regions, with RNA transcripts as the source. Using the HTBI primer set, a first-round RT-PCR was run on the TCR CDR3. TCRdb re-analysed the multiplex PCR reads in MiXCR, keeping a single row per CDR3 protein. The data contain hundreds of thousands of distinct CDR3 sequences, around 20% of them singletons. Material for sequencing was blood. V gene TRBV29-1 combines with J gene TRBJ1-5; a possible D gene is TRBD1 (5 bases). The receptor comes from a man aged 25-45 years with Graves' ophthalmopathy. In DNA form, the CDR3 reads TGCAGCGTTGGGCAGGGAAGCAATCAGCCCCAGCATTTT. Its translation is CSVGQGSNQPQHF.